These T cell receptor beta chains were read from a single sample in a study of blood T cells in healthy people across ages. TCRdb redid the calling of the 5' RACE reads with MiXCR, one entry per CDR3 protein. The sample shows approximately 350,000 distinct CDR3 sequences, about 55% of them seen only once. Sample: blood. All receptors come from a man between 60 and 75 years old in good health. The CDR3 runs from the conserved cysteine through the conserved F or W. D genes are given only for firm matches. Part of the rows lack a size; the others show once, few, many or a class for expanded clones.

TRBV15	-	TRBJ2-1	TRBD2	CATSRDPAGGSRSEQFF	TGTGCCACCAGCAGAGATCCGGCGGGGGGGTCCAGGAGTGAGCAGTTCTTC
TRBV10-3	few	TRBJ2-7	-	CAIRGDRPYEQYF	TGTGCCATCAGGGGGGACCGCCCCTACGAGCAGTACTTC
TRBV7-8	-	TRBJ2-1	TRBD2	CASSRGLAGGPGNEQFF	TGTGCCAGCAGCCGGGGACTAGCGGGAGGGCCCGGAAATGAGCAGTTCTTC
TRBV4-2	once	TRBJ2-5	-	CASSQDASGRGETQYF	TGTGCCAGCAGCCAAGATGCCTCCGGGCGTGGAGAGACCCAGTACTTC
TRBV7-2	-	TRBJ2-3	-	CASSPVGRLDTQYF	TGTGCCAGCAGCCCGGTGGGCAGACTCGATACGCAGTATTTT
TRBV9	few	TRBJ1-2	-	CASSVVPGNTYGYTF	TGTGCCAGCAGCGTAGTCCCAGGGAATACCTATGGCTACACCTTC
TRBV3-1	-	TRBJ1-4	-	CASSKLRSDEKLFF	TGTGCCAGCAGCAAACTCCGTTCGGACGAAAAACTGTTTTTT
TRBV15	few	TRBJ2-4	-	CATSRDRRNIQYF	TGTGCCACCAGCAGAGATCGAAGGAACATTCAGTACTTC
TRBV29-1	-	TRBJ2-5	TRBD1	CSVEESDRGRREQYF	TGCAGCGTTGAAGAATCGGACAGGGGAAGGAGGGAGCAGTACTTC
TRBV28	-	TRBJ2-7	-	CASSLRRDSRTRDYEQYF	TGTGCCAGCAGTTTACGCCGGGACAGCCGGACTAGGGACTACGAGCAGTACTTC
TRBV28	-	TRBJ2-1	-	CASSLMSGDRNEQFF	TGTGCCAGCAGTTTAATGTCAGGGGACCGCAATGAGCAGTTCTTC
TRBV20-1	-	TRBJ2-1	-	CSARDLGDNEQFF	TGCAGTGCTAGAGATCTAGGAGACAATGAGCAGTTCTTC
TRBV30	-	TRBJ2-1	TRBD2	CAWRRTSGRGEQFF	TGTGCCTGGAGGAGGACTAGCGGGAGGGGTGAGCAGTTCTTC
TRBV13	-	TRBJ2-3	TRBD2	CASSFLAAGTDTQYF	TGTGCCAGCAGCTTCCTAGCGGCTGGCACAGATACGCAGTATTTT
TRBV12-3/TRBV12-4	many	TRBJ2-1	TRBD1	CASTLGQANEQFF	TGTGCCAGCACCTTGGGACAGGCCAATGAGCAGTTCTTC
TRBV2	-	TRBJ2-3	-	CASSETRGQGTDTQYF	TGTGCCAGCAGTGAAACCCGAGGACAAGGCACAGATACGCAGTATTTT
TRBV7-9	-	TRBJ1-1	-	CASSLEAGNTEAFF	TGTGCCAGCAGCTTAGAGGCAGGAAACACTGAAGCTTTCTTT
TRBV7-8	many	TRBJ2-1	TRBD1	CASSPSGGQGAGNEQFF	TGTGCCAGCAGCCCGTCCGGTGGACAGGGGGCGGGAAATGAGCAGTTCTTC
TRBV7-2	few	TRBJ2-3	-	CASSFMERPSTDTQYF	TGTGCCAGCAGCTTTATGGAGCGGCCTAGCACAGATACGCAGTATTTT
TRBV28	few	TRBJ2-3	TRBD2	CASSIGTNQVADTQYF	TGTGCCAGCAGTATCGGGACTAATCAAGTGGCAGATACGCAGTATTTT
TRBV10-3	-	TRBJ2-3	TRBD2	CAIRLSSGGRDTQYF	TGTGCCATCAGACTGTCTAGCGGGGGGCGGGATACGCAGTATTTT
TRBV18	-	TRBJ2-5	-	CASAPPGETQYF	TGTGCCAGCGCACCTCCAGGGGAGACCCAGTACTTC
TRBV3-1	-	TRBJ2-1	TRBD2	CASSQALAGSNEQFF	TGTGCCAGCAGCCAAGCGCTAGCGGGGTCGAATGAGCAGTTCTTC
TRBV6-2/TRBV6-3	-	TRBJ1-2	-	CASSYRDNYGYTF	TGTGCCAGCAGTTACAGGGATAACTATGGCTACACCTTC
TRBV29-1	-	TRBJ2-1	-	CSVAQARNNEQFF	TGCAGCGTGGCCCAGGCTAGAAACAATGAGCAGTTCTTC
TRBV20-1	many	TRBJ2-5	TRBD2	CSAGSGTSGSQTQYF	TGCAGTGCTGGGTCCGGGACTAGCGGGAGTCAGACCCAGTACTTC
TRBV12-3/TRBV12-4	-	TRBJ2-3	TRBD1	CASSLADREPDTQYF	TGTGCCAGCAGTTTAGCGGACAGGGAACCAGATACGCAGTATTTT
TRBV20-1	-	TRBJ2-5	-	CSAVGPGETQYF	TGCAGTGCTGTCGGACCAGGGGAGACCCAGTACTTC
TRBV4-3	few	TRBJ2-7	-	CASSQDMTSVGPYNEQYF	TGCGCCAGCAGCCAAGATATGACTTCCGTGGGGCCCTACAATGAGCAGTACTTC
TRBV20-1	few	TRBJ1-6	TRBD1	CSAYGQGRYNSPLHF	TGCAGTGCTTACGGACAGGGGAGATATAATTCACCCCTCCACTTT
TRBV12-3/TRBV12-4	-	TRBJ2-3	TRBD2	CASSFMAAGGRDTQYF	TGTGCCAGCAGTTTTATGGCTGCGGGGGGGAGGGATACGCAGTATTTT
TRBV4-3	once	TRBJ2-1	-	CASSQDKGRKQFF	TGCGCCAGCAGCCAAGATAAGGGGAGGAAGCAGTTCTTC
TRBV18	many	TRBJ2-7	-	CASSLQSDYEQYF	TGTGCCAGCTCACTACAATCCGACTACGAGCAGTACTTC
TRBV11-2	-	TRBJ2-3	-	CASSSTPSTQYF	TGTGCCAGCAGCTCGACACCTAGTACGCAGTATTTT
TRBV29-1	few	TRBJ2-7	TRBD2	CSVENKGSGLAGDEQYF	TGCAGCGTTGAAAATAAGGGCTCGGGACTAGCGGGGGACGAGCAGTACTTC
TRBV12-3/TRBV12-4	once	TRBJ2-3	-	CASIGGVGADTQYF	TGTGCCAGCATTGGCGGAGTGGGGGCAGATACGCAGTATTTT
TRBV7-3	-	TRBJ2-1	TRBD2	CASSLAGGRDEQFF	TGTGCCAGCAGTCTAGCGGGAGGGAGGGATGAGCAGTTCTTC
TRBV6-5	-	TRBJ2-1	-	CASSATGRHNEQFF	TGTGCCAGCAGTGCCACAGGGAGGCACAATGAGCAGTTCTTC
TRBV20-1	-	TRBJ2-5	-	CSARGPGETQYF	TGCAGTGCTAGAGGACCGGGGGAGACCCAGTACTTC
TRBV12-3/TRBV12-4	-	TRBJ1-2	-	CATAPQGPIYGYTF	TGTGCCACCGCCCCCCAGGGACCTATCTATGGCTACACCTTC
TRBV12-3/TRBV12-4	few	TRBJ2-1	-	CASSPALVFNEQFF	TGTGCCAGCAGTCCGGCACTAGTATTCAATGAGCAGTTCTTC
TRBV7-9	-	TRBJ1-2	-	CASSLALGLGPNYGYTF	TGTGCCAGCAGCTTAGCGTTAGGACTCGGACCTAACTATGGCTACACCTTC
TRBV5-1	-	TRBJ2-1	-	CASSLVRHMEFF	TGCGCCAGCAGCTTGGTTCGACATATGGAGTTCTTC
TRBV20-1	-	TRBJ1-1	-	CSARDLGRFPNTEAFF	TGCAGTGCTAGAGATTTGGGGCGCTTCCCGAACACTGAAGCTTTCTTT
TRBV20-1	-	TRBJ2-1	-	CSARDPNALADLNEQFF	TGCAGTGCTAGAGACCCGAACGCATTAGCGGACCTCAATGAGCAGTTCTTC
TRBV20-1	few	TRBJ2-1	TRBD2	CSARLSGLAGGREQFF	TGCAGTGCTCGACTATCGGGACTAGCGGGGGGGCGTGAGCAGTTCTTC
TRBV28	few	TRBJ2-5	-	CASREGSRETQYF	TGTGCCAGCAGAGAGGGGTCTCGAGAGACCCAGTACTTC